What follows describes a single T cell receptor beta chain. Trimming shortened V by 8 bases and J by 1 base, and 8 bases separated the two germline ends. The CDR3 runs 13 residues. CDR1 and CDR2 (germline): MNHEY, SMNVEV (reference sequence). Repertoires were generated with immunoSEQ multiplex PCR, while TCRdb's copy carries only in-frame clones and drops some. This table holds approximately 3,000 clones, roughly 94% found once. This entry belongs to a study of regulatory and conventional T cells in RAG deficiency. The sorted regulatory T cells were CD4+, CD25-high and CD127-low, with genomic DNA sequenced. This same sample was also part of a study on regulatory T cells. From that study: Amplification used 52 TRBV primers and 13 TRBJ primers. In patients, unique TRB V-J pairs were restricted and V/J usage skewed, especially in Tregs.

This sequence was found in a human donor in good health. The chain employs TRBV27 and TRBJ2-2; weak D call: TRBD1 (5 bases). Sequencing input: CD4+ Tregs sorted from blood. Written as DNA, the CDR3 is TGTGCCAGCGGACACAGGAACACCGGGGAGCTGTTTTTT. Translated, it gives CASGHRNTGELFF.